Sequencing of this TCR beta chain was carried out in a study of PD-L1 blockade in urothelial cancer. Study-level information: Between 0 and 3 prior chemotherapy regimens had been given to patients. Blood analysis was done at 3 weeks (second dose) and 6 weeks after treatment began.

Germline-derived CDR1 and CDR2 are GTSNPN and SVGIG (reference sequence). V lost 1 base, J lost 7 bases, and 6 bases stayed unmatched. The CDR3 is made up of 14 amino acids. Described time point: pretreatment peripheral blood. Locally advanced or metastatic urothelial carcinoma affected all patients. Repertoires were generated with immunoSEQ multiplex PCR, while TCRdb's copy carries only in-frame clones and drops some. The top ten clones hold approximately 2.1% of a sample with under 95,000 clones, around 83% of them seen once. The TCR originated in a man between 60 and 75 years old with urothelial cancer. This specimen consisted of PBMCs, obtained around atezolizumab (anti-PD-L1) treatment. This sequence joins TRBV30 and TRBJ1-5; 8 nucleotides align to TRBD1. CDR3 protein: CAWSERTGLQPQHF. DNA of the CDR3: TGTGCCTGGAGTGAACGGACAGGGCTGCAGCCCCAGCATTTT.